Listed here is a single TCR beta chain. What it recognizes is unknown. Assay used: immunoSEQ multiplex PCR; TCRdb lists only in-frame clones, some missing. The data hold 1,500,000 or so clones, with approximately 98.5% observed a single time. CDR3 length: 17 amino acids. The V gene's germline CDR1 is SGHRS and CDR2 YFSETQ. The germline V and J ends were trimmed by 4 bases and 0 bases, with 17 bases remaining between them. This record belongs to a study of shared clonotypes between healthy human individuals. Whole-study results and caveats: Of the naive CD4 clonotypes, approximately 5% were shared across a handful of donors.

Sequencing was performed on naive CD4+ T cells sorted from blood. The subset here: CD45RA+ positively selected. This TCR came from a man under 40 in good health. V usage is TRBV5-1 and J usage is TRBJ1-3; D is ambiguous. The CDR3 spells CASSRLGVDGSGNTIYF. The CDR3 DNA sequence: TGCGCCAGCAGCCGCTTGGGTGTTGATGGCTCTGGAAACACCATATATTTT.